The entry that follows covers one TCR beta chain sequence. In the original workflow: The authors estimated nucleated cell counts from reference gene primer amplification. Here immunoSEQ multiplex PCR was the method, and the copy in TCRdb shows in-frame clones only, minus some. That table is the source of V, J and clone size, and D and trimming were worked out from the DNA. The sample includes 65,000 to 90,000 clones, roughly 83% of them seen just once. This CDR3 is 14 amino acids long. Per germline, CDR1 MNHNY and CDR2 SVGAGI (reference sequence). V shed 6 bases, J shed 4 bases, and the junction held 4 bases outside the gene matches. This sample is drawn from a study of blood T cell repertoires in COVID-19. Study background: COVID-19 samples from acute and convalescent phases originated in the United States, Italy and Spain. PBMCs, B-cell-depleted T cells, or T cells were the source of the cDNA or gDNA that made up the material.

Material: peripheral blood. The clonotype originates from a woman aged 55 to 70 with acute or convalescent COVID-19. The rearrangement joins TRBV6-6 to TRBJ2-1; 9 bases are shared with TRBD2. The CDR3 spells CASRGTSRYNEQFF. CDR3 in DNA: TGTGCCAGCAGAGGGACTAGCCGGTACAATGAGCAGTTCTTC.